A selection of T cell receptor beta chains follows, all from one sample in a study of multiple sclerosis patients with progressive multifocal leukoencephalopathy. Data came from immunoSEQ multiplex PCR; TCRdb stores just in-frame clones and leaves some out. This sample has about 32,000 clones; roughly 87% occur once, and the top ten carry approximately 5.2%. The specimen comprised PBMCs, sampled from a patient treated with natalizumab. The receptors were gathered from a middle-aged woman with progressive multifocal leukoencephalopathy. Each CDR3 is given with its conserved first and last residue. The D gene is left open where the match is weak. Clone size is shown for a subset of rows, as once, few, many or a class of expanded clone.

TRBD1	TRBJ1-5	TRBV9	-	CASSVRQGGVQDQPQHF	TGTGCCAGCAGCGTACGGCAGGGGGGCGTTCAGGATCAGCCCCAGCATTTT
-	TRBJ2-3	TRBV18	-	CASSPGGEKDTQYF	TGTGCCAGCTCACCAGGGGGCGAGAAAGATACGCAGTATTTT
-	TRBJ2-7	TRBV4-1	-	CASSQESNSYEQYF	TGCGCCAGCAGCCAAGAAAGCAACTCCTACGAGCAGTACTTC
-	TRBJ2-6	TRBV2	few	CASTRTGGPGANVLTF	TGTGCCAGCACACGGACAGGAGGGCCTGGGGCCAACGTCCTGACTTTC
-	TRBJ2-2	TRBV4-1	-	CASSQPPRGGTGELFF	TGCGCCAGCAGCCAGCCCCCGCGGGGTGGCACCGGGGAGCTGTTTTTT
-	TRBJ2-7	TRBV10-1	-	CASSDTLGGSYEQYF	TGCGCCAGCAGTGACACTTTAGGTGGCTCCTACGAGCAGTACTTC
-	TRBJ2-1	TRBV30	once	CAWSIGGYNEQFF	TGTGCCTGGAGTATCGGGGGATACAATGAGCAGTTCTTC
-	TRBJ2-7	TRBV13	once	CASRRRGPTSYEQYF	TGTGCCAGCAGACGCCGGGGGCCCACGTCCTACGAGCAGTACTTC
TRBD1	TRBJ1-1	TRBV6-6	-	CASSYSTGGTEAFF	TGTGCCAGCAGTTACTCTACAGGGGGCACTGAAGCTTTCTTT
-	TRBJ2-7	TRBV6-5	-	CASSYIPAGFEQYF	TGTGCCAGCAGTTACATCCCCGCGGGGTTCGAGCAGTACTTC
TRBD1	TRBJ1-5	TRBV5-1	-	CASSLGTGGNQPQHF	TGCGCCAGCAGCTTGGGCACAGGGGGCAATCAGCCCCAGCATTTT
-	TRBJ2-7	TRBV5-5	-	CASSLGGLPDEQYF	TGTGCCAGCAGCTTAGGGGGTTTGCCCGACGAGCAGTACTTC
-	TRBJ2-3	TRBV27	-	CASSFSGAHTDTQYF	TGTGCCAGCAGTTTTAGCGGAGCTCACACAGATACGCAGTATTTT
-	TRBJ2-1	TRBV5-1	-	CASSSGVGTGSYNEQFF	TGCGCCAGCAGCTCGGGGGTCGGGACCGGATCCTACAATGAGCAGTTCTTC
-	TRBJ1-2	TRBV6-6	-	CASSRAINYGYTF	TGTGCCAGCTCTCGGGCAATTAACTATGGCTACACCTTC
TRBD2	TRBJ2-3	TRBV19	-	CASSTGGGTDTQYF	TGTGCCAGTAGTACGGGCGGGGGGACAGATACGCAGTATTTT
-	TRBJ2-7	TRBV10-3	-	CAISDRPDSGGQYF	TGTGCCATCAGTGATAGGCCCGACAGTGGGGGGCAGTACTTC
-	TRBJ2-7	TRBV21-1	-	CASSKLITGEQYF	TGTGCCAGCAGCAAACTGATCACGGGGGAGCAGTACTTC
-	TRBJ2-7	TRBV5-4	-	CASSFEPSYEQYF	TGTGCCAGCAGCTTCGAGCCTTCCTACGAGCAGTACTTC
TRBD1	TRBJ1-2	TRBV19	-	CASSVQGQGYGYTF	TGTGCCAGTAGTGTCCAGGGACAGGGATATGGCTACACCTTC
TRBD2	TRBJ2-3	TRBV2	-	CASNRAGVLDTQYF	TGTGCCAGCAACCGAGCGGGGGTCCTAGATACGCAGTATTTT
-	TRBJ2-3	TRBV9	few	CASSVGSIVDTDTQYF	TGTGCCAGCAGCGTAGGGTCAATCGTAGATACAGATACGCAGTATTTT
TRBD1	TRBJ2-7	TRBV7-9	-	CASSDRDRGSYEQYF	TGTGCCAGCAGCGACCGGGACAGGGGCTCCTACGAGCAGTACTTC
-	TRBJ1-5	TRBV6-6	-	CASSSRGRDQPQHF	TGTGCCAGCAGCAGCAGGGGAAGGGATCAGCCCCAGCATTTT
TRBD1	TRBJ1-3	TRBV4-1	few	CASSPLGQGDTIYF	TGCGCCAGCAGCCCCTTAGGACAGGGCGACACCATATATTTT
-	TRBJ2-7	TRBV27	once	CASRTTGPLEQYF	TGTGCCAGCAGAACCACCGGGCCACTCGAGCAGTACTTC
-	TRBJ1-3	TRBV6-1	-	CASSGRDSGNTIYF	TGTGCCAGCAGTGGCAGGGACTCTGGAAACACCATATATTTT
-	TRBJ2-7	TRBV15	-	CATSRENPLHDEQYF	TGTGCCACCAGCAGAGAGAACCCCTTGCATGACGAGCAGTACTTC
TRBD1	TRBJ1-3	TRBV7-2	-	CASNYPGGRQGTPGNTIYF	TGTGCCAGCAACTACCCGGGGGGACGACAGGGGACCCCTGGAAACACCATATATTTT
-	TRBJ1-1	TRBV15	-	CATSSHRAGEAFF	TGTGCCACCAGCAGCCACAGGGCGGGTGAAGCTTTCTTT
TRBD2	TRBJ2-3	TRBV15	-	CASAPSGRAADTQYF	TGTGCCTCGGCACCTAGCGGGAGGGCCGCAGATACGCAGTATTTT
-	TRBJ1-4	TRBV28	-	CASSPTGPANEKLFF	TGTGCCAGCAGCCCTACAGGGCCGGCTAATGAAAAACTGTTTTTT
-	TRBJ2-3	TRBV6-1	-	CASSGGGLNTDTQYF	TGTGCCAGCAGTGGAGGGGGACTTAACACAGATACGCAGTATTTT
TRBD1	TRBJ2-3	TRBV6-4	-	CASSDSYRGDTDTQYF	TGTGCCAGCAGTGACTCGTACAGGGGAGACACAGATACGCAGTATTTT
TRBD1	TRBJ2-7	TRBV18	-	CASSPWDRGDSYEQYF	TGTGCCAGCTCACCCTGGGACAGGGGCGACTCCTACGAGCAGTACTTC
-	TRBJ1-1	TRBV30	-	CAWSEGRGAEAFF	TGTGCCTGGAGTGAAGGACGGGGCGCTGAAGCTTTCTTT